This entry is about one T cell receptor (beta chain). V dropped 3 bases and J dropped 6 bases, with 17 bases sitting between them. In germline, CDR1 is ENHRY, CDR2 SYGVKD. This CDR3 comprises 15 residues. This sample stems from a study of T cells after yellow fever vaccination. As TCR cDNA was made by 5'RACE template switching, a universal primer site and UMIs were added. Via MiXCR, TCRdb re-called the 5' RACE reads, giving one row per CDR3 protein. The table shows approximately 160,000 distinct CDR3 sequences, with about a tenth occurring only once. The receptor was isolated from a man between 18 and 29 years old who received the YFV17D yellow fever vaccine. J is TRBJ1-2 and V is TRBV10-3, with D possibly being TRBD1 (5 bases). This specimen was CD8+ T cells sorted from PBMCs, taken 45 days after the yellow fever booster vaccination. In DNA, the CDR3 is TGTGCCATCAGTGACCCCAGGGAAGCAGTCAATGGCTACACCTTC. Its translation is CAISDPREAVNGYTF.